The 16 T cell receptor beta chains given below trace back to one sample, sequenced in a study of cytomegalovirus exposure and HLA in healthy donors. The PCR had 60 Vbeta and 13 Jbeta primers. The method was immunoSEQ multiplex PCR; TCRdb's version includes in-frame clones alone and lacks a portion of them. The sample has over 110,000 clones; roughly four fifths are singletons. The sequenced sample consisted of PBMCs. Receptor source: a male donor in good health and CMV-seronegative.

This rearrangement joins TRBV5-4 to TRBJ2-3, with a weak D call TRBD1 (5 bases). The CDR3 has 18 residues. V shed 4 bases and J shed 2 bases, with 23 bases lying between them. Germline loops: CDR1 SGHNT, CDR2 YYREEE (reference sequence). CDR3 residues: CASSHLFGRQRSTDTQYF. The CDR3 coding sequence is TGTGCCAGCAGCCACCTTTTTGGTAGACAGCGTTCCACAGATACGCAGTATTTT.

This chain uses TRBV10-3 with TRBJ2-7, with D possibly TRBD1 on 5 matching bases. The CDR3 consists of 13 residues. Trimming left V 6 bases short and J 3 bases short, with 12 bases between. Germline V CDR1 and CDR2: ENHRY, SYGVKD. The CDR3 sequence is CAISQGIGYEQYF. CDR3 nucleotide sequence: TGTGCCATCAGCCAGGGAATTGGCTACGAGCAGTACTTC.

V gene TRBV7-9 combines with J gene TRBJ2-3; a possible D gene is TRBD2 (6 bases). CDR1 SEHNR and CDR2 FQNEAQ come from the germline V gene (reference sequence). V was trimmed by 5 bases and J by 0 bases, leaving 12 bases between them. This CDR3 has 15 amino acids. CDR3 sequence: CASSTEGTSTDTQYF. CDR3 coding DNA: TGTGCCAGCAGCACGGAGGGAACTAGCACAGATACGCAGTATTTT.

The rearrangement links TRBV20-1 to TRBJ2-7; D unresolved. Germline V gene sequence: CDR1 DFQATT, CDR2 SNEGSKA (reference sequence). V was pared by 5 bases and J by 2 bases, with 7 bases between. The CDR3 runs 11 residues. The CDR3 here is CSALVAYEQYF. The CDR3 DNA is TGCAGTGCTCTGGTAGCCTACGAGCAGTACTTC.

The V and J genes are TRBV7-9 and TRBJ2-7; D remains unclear. The CDR3 contains 11 residues. Deletions cut 4 bases from V and 4 bases from J, with 5 bases between. Germline CDR1 reads SEHNR; CDR2 reads FQNEAQ (reference sequence). CDR3 sequence: CASSWRYEQYF. For the CDR3, the DNA is TGTGCCAGCAGCTGGAGATACGAGCAGTACTTC.

V gene TRBV7-3 combines with J gene TRBJ2-3; D is ambiguous. The CDR3 consists of 16 residues. Looked up from germline, CDR1 is SGHTA and CDR2 is FQGTGA. V was pared by 2 bases and J by 0 bases, with 12 bases between. The CDR3 DNA reads TGTGCCAGCAGCTTACTGGCTAAGACTAGCACAGATACGCAGTATTTT. This gives the protein CASSLLAKTSTDTQYF. The variable domain in full, completed from reference TRBV7-3 and TRBJ2-3, reads GAGVSQTPSNKVTEKGKYVELRCDPISGHTALYWYRQSLGQGPEFLIYFQGTGAADDSGLPNDRFFAVRPEGSVSTLKIQRTERGDSAVYLCASSLLAKTSTDTQYFGPGTRLTVL.

The chain joins TRBV7-2 to TRBJ2-1, with TRBD2 matching over 16 bases. Losses at the gene ends were 2 bases for V and 1 base for J; bases not matched to a gene: 5. The CDR3 has 19 amino acids. Germline values: CDR1 SGHTA, CDR2 FQGNSA. CDR3 sequence: CASSLQGLAGGGSYNEQFF. The CDR3, as DNA: TGTGCCAGCAGCTTACAGGGACTAGCGGGAGGGGGGTCCTACAATGAGCAGTTCTTC.

This clone was seen just once. V and J are TRBV7-9 and TRBJ1-6; the match to TRBD1 covers 9 bases. This CDR3 is built from 15 residues. Germline CDR1 SEHNR, CDR2 FQNEAQ (reference sequence). V lost 6 bases to trimming and J lost 6 bases; unmatched junction nucleotides: 6. The CDR3 here is CASSRTGGGNSPLHF. In DNA, the CDR3 is TGTGCCAGCAGTCGAACAGGGGGCGGTAATTCACCCCTCCACTTT.

The table lists this clone with a few counts. CDR3 sequence (DNA): TGCGCCAGCACCCTCGGACAGGGGGACACTGAAGCTTTCTTT. Translating it yields CASTLGQGDTEAFF. The chain combines TRBV4-1 with TRBJ1-1, with 10 bases aligning to TRBD1. This CDR3 has 14 residues. Trimming took 7 bases from V and 3 from J; bases not matched to a gene: 5. The germline CDR1 and CDR2 sequences are MGHRA and YSYEKL.

This rearrangement joins TRBV14 to TRBJ2-5; no definite D call. Trimming left V 4 bases short and J 4 bases short, with 10 bases between. The CDR3 loop spans 13 amino acids. Germline lookup yields CDR1 SGHDN and CDR2 FVKESK. The CDR3 here is CASSRRLAETQYF. The CDR3 DNA follows: TGTGCCAGCAGCCGGAGACTTGCAGAGACCCAGTACTTC.

The genes are TRBV27 and TRBJ2-5; 9 bases agree with TRBD1. The CDR3 has 15 residues. J lost 5 bases, V lost 5 bases, and 9 bases had no gene match. Germline CDR1 and CDR2: MNHEY and SMNVEV (reference sequence). The CDR3 loop reads CASSRRDRVGETQYF. CDR3 bases: TGTGCCAGCAGTCGCCGGGACAGGGTTGGGGAGACCCAGTACTTC.

The chain joins TRBV5-5 to TRBJ1-5; D call uncertain. CDR1 SGHKS and CDR2 YYEKEE come from the germline V gene (reference sequence). CDR3 length equals 12 residues. V lost 4 bases to trimming and J lost 9 bases, with 11 bases between them. CDR3: CASSRVPGPQHF. The CDR3 DNA reads TGTGCCAGCAGCCGGGTCCCTGGGCCCCAGCATTTT.

The count of this clone is one. The chain carries TRBV18 and TRBJ2-6, with no clear D. Germline V gene data show CDR1 as KGHSH and CDR2 as LQKENI. Trimming removed 1 base at V and 0 bases at J, with 7 bases between. This CDR3 contains 16 residues. The CDR3 sequence is CASSPQRSSGANVLTF. The CDR3 nucleotides read TGTGCCAGCTCACCACAGCGAAGCTCTGGGGCCAACGTCCTGACTTTC.

This chain connects TRBV30 to TRBJ1-2, with 7 bases lining up with TRBD1. Losses at the gene ends were 0 bases for V and 6 bases for J; bases not matched to a gene: 7. Germline CDR1 is GTSNPN and CDR2 is SVGIG (reference sequence). This CDR3 region has 14 residues. CDR3 bases: TGTGCCTGGAGTGTTCGGGGCAGGGGGGATGGCTACACCTTC. Protein product: CAWSVRGRGDGYTF.

V usage is TRBV5-1 and J usage is TRBJ2-1, with 10 nucleotides matching TRBD1. V lost 3 bases, J lost 7 bases, and 4 bases stayed unmatched. There are 14 residues in the CDR3. CDR1 is SGHRS and CDR2 is YFSETQ in the germline V gene. CDR3 nucleotide sequence: TGCGCCAGCAGCTACGGACAGGGGGTTAATGAGCAGTTCTTC. Translating it yields CASSYGQGVNEQFF.

Worth noting for this clone: Distinct nucleotide sequences in the sample also encode this CDR3. J is TRBJ2-3 and V is TRBV9, with D tentatively TRBD2 (6 bases). CDR1 is SGDLS, CDR2 YYNGEE, per germline. The V and J ends lost 2 bases and 1 base respectively, with 11 bases between them. The CDR3 runs 15 residues. Written as DNA, the CDR3 is TGTGCCAGCAGCGTTAGCGGAGGAGGCACAGATACGCAGTATTTT. Translation gives CASSVSGGGTDTQYF.